The 20 T cell receptor beta chains below were found in one sample sequenced in a study of blood T cell repertoires in COVID-19 (dated by TCRdb to 2020 to 2022). The library was prepared using the immunoSEQ multiplex PCR assay. TCRdb provides this immuneACCESS table in a form limited to in-frame rearrangements. Some clones are lacking; in checked studies, under half of them reflect an unresolved V gene, and why the rest are absent is not known. The sample yields some 46,000 clones; over 75% were counted once. The ten largest account for around 33% of the sample. Sequencing used peripheral blood. The receptors come from a woman older than 75 with COVID-19, enrolled during active disease.

The rearrangement uses TRBV2 and TRBJ2-7, with D possibly being TRBD1 (6 bases). V was trimmed by 2 bases and J by 2 bases, leaving 10 bases between them. The length of the CDR3 is 14 residues. Germline V CDR1 and CDR2: SNHLY, FYNNEI. CDR3 residues: CASSERRGAYEQYF. DNA of the CDR3: TGTGCCAGCAGTGAACGCAGGGGCGCCTACGAGCAGTACTTC.

The gene calls are TRBV24-1 and TRBJ2-3; TRBD1 aligns across 9 bases. CDR1 is KGHDR and CDR2 is SFDVKD in the germline V gene. V gave up 3 bases and J gave up 6 bases; unmatched junction bases: 21. The CDR3 is 20 residues long. The CDR3 reads CATSDHPGTGTGRLADTQYF. DNA for the CDR3: TGTGCCACCAGTGATCATCCCGGGACAGGGACAGGGAGGCTGGCCGATACGCAGTATTTT.

V gene TRBV6-4 combines with J gene TRBJ1-5; no clear D. V lost 2 bases and J lost 6, with 8 bases in between. Germline loops: CDR1 MRHNA, CDR2 SNTAGT. The CDR3 loop spans 13 amino acids. DNA of the CDR3: TGTGCCAGCAGTGACGGGCCGAGTCAGCCCCAGCATTTT. Its protein product is CASSDGPSQPQHF.

This sequence joins TRBV7-9 and TRBJ2-5, with D tentatively TRBD1 (6 bases). V gave up 3 bases and J gave up 3 bases, with 8 bases separating them. CDR1 is SEHNR and CDR2 is FQNEAQ in the germline V gene (reference sequence). This CDR3 comprises 13 residues. CDR3 DNA sequence: TGTGCCAGCAGCTTTGGACAGAAAGAGACCCAGTACTTC. Amino acids: CASSFGQKETQYF.

This clone was seen only a few times. The chain recombines TRBV13 with TRBJ1-4; D unclear. In germline, CDR1 is PRHDT, CDR2 FYEKMQ (reference sequence). The CDR3 has 17 amino acids. Trimming left V 4 bases short and J 2 bases short, with 17 bases between. The CDR3 DNA sequence: TGTGCCAGCAGCTCCTACTCCGGGAGGGCGACTAATGAAAAACTGTTTTTT. Translation: CASSSYSGRATNEKLFF.

CDR3 region: CASSQDRDTARTQYF. CDR3 nucleotide sequence: TGTGCCAGCAGCCAAGACCGGGACACCGCGAGGACCCAGTACTTC. The V and J genes are TRBV3-1 (or the pseudogene TRBV3-2) and TRBJ2-5, with D maybe TRBD1 (6 bases). Germline V gene data show CDR1 as LGHDT and CDR2 as YNNKEL (reference sequence). V gave up 0 bases and J gave up 7 bases, with 15 bases separating them. The CDR3 runs 15 residues.

This clone was found a few times. J is TRBJ2-1 and V is TRBV24-1, with 9 bases identical to TRBD2. J was trimmed by 10 bases and V by 4 bases; bases with no gene match: 10. Germline V gene sequence: CDR1 KGHDR, CDR2 SFDVKD. This CDR3 spans 15 amino acids. The CDR3 region is CATSEASGTVHEQFF. The CDR3 DNA reads as TGTGCCACCAGTGAGGCTAGCGGGACTGTACACGAGCAGTTCTTC.

This chain uses TRBV6-5 with TRBJ1-2; D possibly corresponds to TRBD1 (5 bases). Germline CDR1 is MNHEY and CDR2 is SVGAGI. V was pared by 7 bases and J by 7 bases, with 19 bases between. The CDR3 contains 14 residues. CDR3 nucleotides: TGTGCCAGCACCGGGACTACCGTTTATCCTGGCTACACCTTC. The encoded protein is CASTGTTVYPGYTF.

Only one count was recorded for this clone. This chain uses TRBV9 with TRBJ2-3; D not resolved. V dropped 4 bases and J dropped 4 bases, with 10 bases sitting between them. This CDR3 region has 13 residues. The germline CDR1 and CDR2 sequences are SGDLS and YYNGEE. CDR3 bases: TGTGCCAGCAGCCCTACGGGTCCAGATACGCAGTATTTT. This sequence encodes CASSPTGPDTQYF.

The rearrangement links TRBV7-2 to TRBJ2-4; tentative D call: TRBD1 (6 bases). Germline loops: CDR1 SGHTA, CDR2 FQGNSA. V lost 5 bases to trimming and J lost 0 bases, with 17 bases between them. The CDR3 has 17 amino acids. CDR3 nucleotides: TGTGCCAGCAGCAGCTATACAGGGAGAAGAGCCAAAAACATTCAGTACTTC. Encoded protein: CASSSYTGRRAKNIQYF.

This clone was recorded a few times. The V call is TRBV24-1, the J call TRBJ2-1; D might be TRBD1 (5 bases). Trimming stripped 3 bases from V and 8 bases from J, with 13 bases between. There are 14 residues in the CDR3. Per the germline V gene, CDR1 is KGHDR and CDR2 is SFDVKD. The CDR3 is CATSDQGRPDEQFF. CDR3 bases: TGTGCCACCAGTGATCAGGGCCGTCCCGATGAGCAGTTCTTC.

The rearrangement links TRBV5-1 to TRBJ2-7; D is perhaps TRBD1 (6 bases). The CDR3 sequence is 14 residues long. The ends were cut back, 5 bases at V and 5 bases at J, with 17 bases in the middle. CDR1 is SGHRS, CDR2 YFSETQ, per germline. In DNA, the CDR3 is TGCGCCAGCAGACCGACAGGTGCTTCCGACGAGCAGTACTTC. The encoded protein is CASRPTGASDEQYF.

This clone appeared once. The chain links TRBV13 to TRBJ2-7; D may be TRBD1 (8 bases). V was trimmed by 1 base and J by 2 bases, leaving 18 bases between them. Germline CDR1 reads PRHDT; CDR2 reads FYEKMQ (reference sequence). The length of the CDR3 is 17 residues. The CDR3 DNA is TGTGCCAGCAGCTTAGACAGGGGGGGGGAGCGGCCCTACGAGCAGTACTTC. This sequence encodes CASSLDRGGERPYEQYF.

The rearrangement links TRBV9 to TRBJ2-1, with D maybe TRBD1 (5 bases). CDR3 size: 13 residues. The V end was cut by 2 bases, the J end by 3 bases, with 6 bases between. Germline CDR1 and CDR2: SGDLS and YYNGEE. CDR3 nucleotide sequence: TGTGCCAGCAGCGTTGGACACTACAATGAGCAGTTCTTC. Translating it yields CASSVGHYNEQFF.

This clone was found once. CDR3 loop: CASTSTAGANEKLFF. The CDR3 nucleotides read TGTGCCAGCACCTCCACGGCAGGGGCTAATGAAAAACTGTTTTTT. This chain connects TRBV7-9 to TRBJ1-4, with a tentative D call TRBD1 (6 bases). CDR1 is SEHNR, CDR2 FQNEAQ, per germline (reference sequence). V was shortened by 7 bases and J by 3 bases, with 15 bases between the two germline ends. The CDR3 runs to 15 residues.

The chain couples TRBV7-9 to TRBJ2-3; 8 nucleotides match TRBD1. The CDR3 loop spans 16 amino acids. J lost 5 bases, V lost 5 bases, and 12 bases had no gene match. CDR1 is SEHNR, CDR2 FQNEAQ, per germline (reference sequence). The CDR3 DNA reads TGTGCCAGCAGCACCCGGGACAGGACCTTCTTAGATACGCAGTATTTT. Protein product: CASSTRDRTFLDTQYF.

The gene calls are TRBV19 and TRBJ1-5; 10 nucleotides agree with TRBD1. Germline CDR1 reads LNHDA; CDR2 reads SQIVND (reference sequence). V shed 6 bases, J shed 7 bases, and the junction held 6 bases outside the gene matches. CDR3 length: 14 amino acids. CDR3 sequence: CASSETGGWQPQHF. The CDR3 bases are TGTGCCAGTAGCGAGACAGGGGGCTGGCAGCCCCAGCATTTT.

The chain couples TRBV6-2 or TRBV6-3 to TRBJ2-5; 11 positions match TRBD2. J lost 9 bases, V lost 3 bases, and 9 bases had no gene match. This CDR3 contains 15 residues. CDR1 MNHEY and CDR2 SVGEGT come from the germline V gene. This CDR3 is CASSYGSGGAGAQYF. DNA of the CDR3: TGTGCCAGCAGTTATGGTAGCGGGGGGGCCGGGGCCCAGTACTTC.

The V gene is TRBV20-1, the J gene TRBJ2-2; a possible D gene is TRBD1 (7 bases). From germline, CDR1 is DFQATT and CDR2 SNEGSKA (reference sequence). Trimming pared 3 bases from V and 6 bases from J, leaving 17 bases between. This CDR3 is 15 amino acids long. The CDR3 region is CSASPARGVPGELFF. Written as DNA, the CDR3 is TGCAGTGCTAGTCCGGCCAGGGGGGTGCCCGGGGAGCTGTTTTTT.

There are a few counts of this clone. V and J are TRBV4-1 and TRBJ1-6, with 10 bases that match TRBD1. With 3 bases clipped from V and 9 bases from J, the junction kept 2 bases outside the gene matches. CDR1 is MGHRA and CDR2 is YSYEKL in the germline V gene. The CDR3 loop spans 14 amino acids. The CDR3 reads CASSQRTGGSPLHF. CDR3 nucleotide sequence: TGCGCCAGCAGCCAGAGGACAGGGGGTTCACCCCTCCACTTT.